Reported below is one T cell receptor beta chain. This CDR3 spans 16 amino acids. CDR1 SGHDN and CDR2 FVKESK come from the germline V gene. Deletions cut 0 bases from V and 1 base from J, with 12 bases between. The data belong to a study of blood T cell repertoires in COVID-19. About the research overall: Samples came from the United States, Italy and Spain, spanning acute and convalescent COVID-19. Nucleic acid was either cDNA or gDNA, and it came from T cells, B-cell-depleted T cells, or PBMCs.

Source study methods: Researchers report that nucleated cell counts were estimated from reference gene primer amplification. Sequenced by immunoSEQ multiplex PCR; TCRdb stores in-frame clones only, minus some. D and trimming come from the DNA, and the V and J calls and clone size come from that table. Of 75,000 to 100,000 clones detected, about 84% appear once; the ten largest clones hold about 4.3%. The chain joins TRBV14 to TRBJ1-1; possibly TRBD1 for D (5 bases). This clonotype originated in a man aged 55 to 70 with acute or convalescent COVID-19. Source material: peripheral blood. The CDR3 region is CASSQDMGQWNTEAFF. Written as DNA, the CDR3 is TGTGCCAGCAGCCAAGATATGGGGCAGTGGAACACTGAAGCTTTCTTT.